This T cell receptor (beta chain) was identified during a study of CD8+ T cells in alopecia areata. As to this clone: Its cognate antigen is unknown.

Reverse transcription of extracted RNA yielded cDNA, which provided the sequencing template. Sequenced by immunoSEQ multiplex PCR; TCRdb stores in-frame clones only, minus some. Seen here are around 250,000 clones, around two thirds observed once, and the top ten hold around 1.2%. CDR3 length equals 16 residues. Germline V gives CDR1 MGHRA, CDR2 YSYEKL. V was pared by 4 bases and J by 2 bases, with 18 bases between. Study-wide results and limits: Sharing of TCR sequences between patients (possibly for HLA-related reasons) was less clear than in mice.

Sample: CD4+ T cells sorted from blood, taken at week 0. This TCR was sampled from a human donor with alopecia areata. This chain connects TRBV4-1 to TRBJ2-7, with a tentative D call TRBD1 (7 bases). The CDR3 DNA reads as TGCGCCAGCAGCCTCCAGGGGGGAGCCATCGCCTACGAGCAGTACTTC. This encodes CASSLQGGAIAYEQYF.